This TCR beta chain derives from a study of cytomegalovirus exposure and HLA in healthy donors. 13 Jbeta primers and 60 Vbeta primers were used for the PCR. Profiling relied on immunoSEQ multiplex PCR, and the TCRdb table lists in-frame clones only, not all of them. Counted here are over 100,000 clones, approximately 8.9% occurring once; the ten biggest clones make up 6.5% to 9%. This clone was found a few times. The CDR3 totals 16 residues. Germline CDR1 is SGHTA and CDR2 is FQGNSA. J was trimmed by 4 bases and V by 3 bases; bases with no gene match: 9. The clonotype originates from a woman aged 35 to 49 in good health and CMV-seropositive. The chain employs TRBV7-2 and TRBJ2-5, with 9 bases lining up with TRBD2. The sequenced material came from PBMCs. The CDR3 region is CASSFKFSGGGETQYF. The CDR3 DNA reads TGTGCCAGCAGCTTCAAATTTAGCGGGGGAGGAGAGACCCAGTACTTC.